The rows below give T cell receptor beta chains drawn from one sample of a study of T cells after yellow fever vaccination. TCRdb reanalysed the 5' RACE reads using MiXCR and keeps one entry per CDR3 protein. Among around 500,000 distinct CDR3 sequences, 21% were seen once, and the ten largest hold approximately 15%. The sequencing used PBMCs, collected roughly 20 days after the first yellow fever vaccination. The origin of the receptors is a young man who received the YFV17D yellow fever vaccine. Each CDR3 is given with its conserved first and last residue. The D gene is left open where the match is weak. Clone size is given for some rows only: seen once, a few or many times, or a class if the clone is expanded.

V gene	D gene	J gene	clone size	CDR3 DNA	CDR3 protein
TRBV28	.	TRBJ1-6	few	TGTGCCAGCAGTCCCTCTGGTAATCATTCACCCCTCCACTTT	CASSPSGNHSPLHF
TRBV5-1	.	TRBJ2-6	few	TGCGCCAGCAGCCCCCGCCACGGGGATAAACGGTCCGGGGCCAACGTCCTGACTTTC	CASSPRHGDKRSGANVLTF
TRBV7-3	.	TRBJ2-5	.	TGTGCCAGCAGCTTGGCAGGGATTTCGGGAGAGACCCAGTACTTC	CASSLAGISGETQYF
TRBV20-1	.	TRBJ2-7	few	TGCAGTGCTAGAGATCCGCGCGCATCTGCCTCCTACGAGCAGTACTTC	CSARDPRASASYEQYF
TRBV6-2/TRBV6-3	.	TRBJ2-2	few	TGTGCCAGCAGTTACGTTGGGGACCCCGGGGAGCTGTTTTTT	CASSYVGDPGELFF
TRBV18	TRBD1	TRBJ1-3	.	TGTGCCAGCTCACTCATGGACAGGGCTGGAAACACCATATATTTT	CASSLMDRAGNTIYF
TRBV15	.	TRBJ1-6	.	TGTGCCACCAGCAGCCATCGAGGACAGTATAATTCACCCCTCCACTTT	CATSSHRGQYNSPLHF
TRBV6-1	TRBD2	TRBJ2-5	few	TGTGCCAGCAGCCCGGGACTAGCGGGGGGGTACCAAGAGACCCAGTACTTC	CASSPGLAGGYQETQYF
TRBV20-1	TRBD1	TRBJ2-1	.	TGCAGTGCTAGTGCCATCACAGGGGAGTGGAATGAGCAGTTCTTC	CSASAITGEWNEQFF
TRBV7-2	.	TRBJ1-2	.	TGTGCCAGCAGCTTAGAGAGGGGTTTAACTAACTATGGCTACACCTTC	CASSLERGLTNYGYTF
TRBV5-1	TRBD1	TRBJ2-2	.	TGCGCCAGCAGCTTTACAGGGGCGAACACCGGGGAGCTGTTTTTT	CASSFTGANTGELFF
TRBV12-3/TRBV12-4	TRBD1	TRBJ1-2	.	TGTGCCAGCAGAGCCGGACAGGGAGGCTATGGCTACACCTTC	CASRAGQGGYGYTF
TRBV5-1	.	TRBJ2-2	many	TGCGCCAGCAGACAAGGGGTAACGAACACCGGGGAGCTGTTTTTT	CASRQGVTNTGELFF
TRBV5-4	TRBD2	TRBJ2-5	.	TGTGCCAGCAGCTCTGCCGGGACTAGCTATGAGACCCAGTACTTC	CASSSAGTSYETQYF
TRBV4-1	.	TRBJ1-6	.	TGCGCAGCTTCGCGGAGGGTAGATAATTCACCCCTCCACTTT	CAASRRVDNSPLHF
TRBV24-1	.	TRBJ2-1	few	TGTGCCACCAGTAGTGATTTAGGTGTGGGGGATGAGCAGTTCTTC	CATSSDLGVGDEQFF
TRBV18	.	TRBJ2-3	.	TGTGCCAGCTCACGCACCCCGTTAGGCCGAACAGATACGCAGTATTTT	CASSRTPLGRTDTQYF
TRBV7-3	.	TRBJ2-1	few	TGTGCCAGCAGCTTAAGGGACTCCGTTCGGAATGAGCAGTTCTTC	CASSLRDSVRNEQFF
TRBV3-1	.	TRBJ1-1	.	TGTGCCAGCAGCCAAGCCCGGGGGGGAACTGAAGCTTTCTTT	CASSQARGGTEAFF
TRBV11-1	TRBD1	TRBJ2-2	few	TGTGCCAGCAGCACAGGGGCTTTCACCGGGGAGCTGTTTTTT	CASSTGAFTGELFF
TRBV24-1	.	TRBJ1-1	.	TGTGCCACCAGGGGGGCGGGAATGAACACTGAAGCTTTCTTT	CATRGAGMNTEAFF
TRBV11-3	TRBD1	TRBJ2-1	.	TGTGCCAGCAGCTTAGATCAGGGGGTAGTGGACGAGCAGTTCTTC	CASSLDQGVVDEQFF
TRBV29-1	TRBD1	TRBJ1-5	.	TGCAGCGTTTCTAACAGGGGGCAAGGCATCAATCAGCCCCAGCATTTT	CSVSNRGQGINQPQHF
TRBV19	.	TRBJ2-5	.	TGTGCCAGTAGAGGACGGGGGACTCCGGGGGAGACCCAGTACTTC	CASRGRGTPGETQYF
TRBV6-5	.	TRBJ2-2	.	TGTGCCAGCAGTTACTCGCCGTTTGCGTCCGGGGAGCTGTTTTTT	CASSYSPFASGELFF
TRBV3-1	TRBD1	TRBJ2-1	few	TGTGCCAGCATCGGACAGGGAATAGATGAGCAGTTCTTC	CASIGQGIDEQFF